The 29 T cell receptor beta chains listed next were all sequenced from one sample in a study of blood T cells in healthy people across ages (dated by TCRdb to about 2015). Library preparation employed 5' RACE. Instrument used: Illumina HiSeq 2500. A second 7 to 11 cycle PCR used a sample-barcoded 5' primer and a J-beta primer mix. TCRdb handled the public reads itself, with Q25 trimming in fastp and clone calling in MiXCR, and kept productive beta chains. Duplicate CDR3 protein sequences are folded into a single record with the most common DNA and genes. A total of hundreds of thousands of distinct CDR3 sequences appear in this sample, roughly 53% of them only once. The ten largest clones add up to around 41% of the sample. The sample consisted of blood. The source of these receptors is a man older than 75 in good health.

The rearrangement links TRBV28 to TRBJ2-5; maybe TRBD2 (6 bases). CDR3 length: 11 residues. The germline V gene encodes CDR1 MDHEN and CDR2 SYDVKM. With 11 bases removed from V and 11 bases from J, the gap between germline ends came to 18 bases. The CDR3 region is CAGGQGFEQYF. In DNA form, the CDR3 reads TGTGCCGGAGGGCAAGGGTTTGAGCAGTACTTC.

This clonotype was observed at least ten times. This rearrangement joins TRBV6-1 to TRBJ2-1, with D perhaps matching TRBD1 or TRBD2 (5 bases each). Germline V gene lookup returns CDR1 MNHNS and CDR2 SASEGT. V dropped 8 bases and J dropped 4 bases, with 15 bases sitting between them. The CDR3 spans 14 residues. CDR3 sequence: CASGGAGLYNEQFF. The CDR3 DNA follows: TGTGCCAGCGGGGGAGCTGGGCTTTACAATGAGCAGTTCTTC.

The chain has TRBV20-1 and TRBJ1-6; possibly TRBD1 for D (5 bases). Deletions cut 5 bases from V and 7 bases from J, with 12 bases between. CDR1 DFQATT and CDR2 SNEGSKA come from the germline V gene (reference sequence). The CDR3 is made up of 13 amino acids. This CDR3 reads CSAARDGNSPLHF. Here the CDR3 DNA reads TGCAGTGCTGCCCGGGACGGGAATTCACCCCTCCACTTT.

The table lists this clonotype with a few counts. This chain links TRBV11-2 with TRBJ2-7, with 11 positions matching TRBD2. CDR1 is SGHAT, CDR2 FQNNGV, per germline. V dropped 0 bases and J dropped 0; count of bases not matched to a gene: 10. The CDR3 spans 19 residues. CDR3 in amino acids: CASSLDPPGLAASSYEQYF. For the CDR3, the DNA is TGTGCCAGCAGCTTAGACCCACCGGGACTAGCGGCGAGCTCCTACGAGCAGTACTTC.

The V and J genes are TRBV3-1 and TRBJ1-6; TRBD1 agrees at 7 bases. The J segment lost 7 bases and the V segment lost 4 bases, leaving 13 bases of the junction unmatched. CDR3 length: 17 amino acids. Germline CDR1 is LGHDT and CDR2 is YNNKEL (reference sequence). The CDR3 here is CASSRTRTGSSNSPLHF. The CDR3 DNA is TGTGCCAGCAGCCGAACACGGACAGGCTCTTCCAATTCACCCCTCCACTTT.

The rearrangement uses TRBV7-9 and TRBJ2-7; weak D call: TRBD2 (6 bases). Germline CDR1 SEHNR, CDR2 FQNEAQ (reference sequence). V was clipped by 5 bases and J by 6 bases, with 20 bases between them. The CDR3 is 15 residues long. The CDR3 nucleotides are TGTGCCAGCAGCCCTACCAAACTAGCAGCAGGCGAGCAGTACTTC. This translates into CASSPTKLAAGEQYF.

The V gene is TRBV20-1, the J gene TRBJ1-5, with D perhaps TRBD1 (6 bases). The CDR3 has 16 residues. V lost 4 bases to trimming and J lost 0 bases, with 16 bases between them. Germline CDR1 and CDR2: DFQATT and SNEGSKA (reference sequence). CDR3 region: CSAIGNRAGSNQPQHF. CDR3 DNA sequence: TGCAGTGCTATTGGGAACAGGGCGGGTAGCAATCAGCCCCAGCATTTT.

This clonotype showed up many times. V is TRBV5-1 and J is TRBJ2-1; 14 nucleotides line up with TRBD2. Germline lookup yields CDR1 SGHRS and CDR2 YFSETQ. J lost 7 bases, V lost 0 bases, and 0 bases had no gene match. This CDR3 has 15 amino acids. The CDR3 sequence: CASSLGTSGRNEQFF. CDR3 bases: TGCGCCAGCAGCTTGGGGACTAGCGGGAGGAATGAGCAGTTCTTC.

The J gene is TRBJ2-3, the V gene TRBV18; 7 bases map to TRBD2. Germline V lookup: CDR1 KGHSH, CDR2 LQKENI. The CDR3 contains 17 residues. V lost 1 base to trimming and J lost 0 bases; unmatched junction nucleotides: 7. This CDR3 reads CASSPLRTRISTDTQYF. The CDR3 nucleotides are TGTGCCAGCTCACCACTCCGGACTAGAATTAGCACAGATACGCAGTATTTT.

The chain has TRBV7-3 and TRBJ2-1; 8 nucleotides match TRBD2. V gave up 4 bases and J gave up 6 bases; unmatched junction bases: 17. The CDR3 is 18 amino acids. Germline V gives CDR1 SGHTA, CDR2 FQGTGA. This CDR3 reads CASSWSSSGSSLRNEQFF. The CDR3 DNA follows: TGTGCCAGCAGCTGGAGTTCGAGCGGGAGCTCTCTGCGCAATGAGCAGTTCTTC.

The genes are TRBV5-1 and TRBJ2-7, with 15 bases matching TRBD2. The end of the DNA is better explained by TRBJ2-5, so the J call may be wrong. This CDR3 comprises 18 residues. Germline assignment: CDR1 SGHRS and CDR2 YFSETQ. The CDR3 DNA sequence: TGCGCCAGCAGCTCCGGACTAGCGGGAGGGCCGGATTATGAGACCCAGTACTTC. It is translated as CASSSGLAGGPDYETQYF.

V is TRBV7-9 and J is TRBJ2-1; 9 bases agree with TRBD2. Germline V gene sequence: CDR1 SEHNR, CDR2 FQNEAQ (reference sequence). Trimming removed 2 bases from V and 7 bases from J; junction bases left unmatched: 6. This CDR3 has 15 residues. In DNA form, the CDR3 reads TGTGCCAGCAGCTTAATGCTAGCGGGGCTAAATGAGCAGTTCTTC. Translation: CASSLMLAGLNEQFF.

The rearrangement links TRBV5-1 to TRBJ2-5; TRBD2 agrees at 7 bases. CDR1 is SGHRS, CDR2 YFSETQ, per germline. The CDR3 is made up of 15 amino acids. V lost 0 bases to trimming and J lost 4 bases; unmatched junction nucleotides: 6. CDR3 DNA sequence: TGCGCCAGCAGCTTGGGTGGGGGACTACCAGAGACCCAGTACTTC. This translates into CASSLGGGLPETQYF.

V usage is TRBV6-1 and J usage is TRBJ1-1; D not certain. V gave up 1 base and J gave up 10 bases, with 16 bases separating them. This CDR3 is built from 14 residues. CDR1 and CDR2 from the germline V gene are MNHNS and SASEGT. In DNA, the CDR3 is TGTGCCAGCAGTGAAGGATTATGGGGTTCGGCAGCTTTCTTT. Translated: CASSEGLWGSAAFF.

This clonotype was counted between two and nine times. V gene TRBV29-1 combines with J gene TRBJ2-5; perhaps D is TRBD1 or TRBD2 (5 bases each). V gave up 3 bases and J gave up 1 base, with 9 bases separating them. Germline V gene data show CDR1 as SQVTM and CDR2 as ANQGSEA. The CDR3 has 13 amino acids. The CDR3 coding sequence is TGCAGCGTTGACACCGGGGCCCAAGAGACCCAGTACTTC. It translates to CSVDTGAQETQYF.

This clonotype was detected a few times. The chain carries TRBV3-1 and TRBJ1-4, with D maybe TRBD1 (5 bases). The CDR3 spans 15 residues. V was pared by 4 bases and J by 0 bases, with 9 bases between. CDR1 is LGHDT and CDR2 is YNNKEL in the germline V gene (reference sequence). CDR3 residues: CASSPWGATNEKLFF. The CDR3, as DNA: TGTGCCAGCAGCCCCTGGGGCGCAACTAATGAAAAACTGTTTTTT.

The rearrangement links TRBV2 to TRBJ2-3, with D tentatively TRBD2 (6 bases). Per germline, CDR1 SNHLY and CDR2 FYNNEI. V lost 5 bases and J lost 0, with 12 bases in between. The CDR3 is 15 residues long. CDR3 amino acids: CASSSGSGSTDTQYF. The CDR3 nucleotides are TGTGCCAGCAGTTCCGGGAGCGGGAGCACAGATACGCAGTATTTT.

The V and J genes are TRBV10-3 and TRBJ2-3, with 8 bases fitting TRBD1. The CDR3 is 16 amino acids. J was trimmed by 4 bases and V by 4 bases; bases with no gene match: 10. Germline V gene sequence: CDR1 ENHRY, CDR2 SYGVKD. CDR3 sequence (DNA): TGTGCCATCAGTGGGGACGGGACAGGTCACTCAGATACGCAGTATTTT. The encoded protein is CAISGDGTGHSDTQYF.

V usage is TRBV6-5 and J usage is TRBJ1-6; tentatively, D is TRBD1 (6 bases). Per the germline V gene, CDR1 is MNHEY and CDR2 is SVGAGI. The CDR3 totals 15 residues. The V end was cut by 2 bases, the J end by 7 bases, with 12 bases between. This CDR3 is CASSYPGATNSPLHF. DNA for the CDR3: TGTGCCAGCAGTTACCCGGGGGCGACGAATTCACCCCTCCACTTT.

The chain has TRBV11-3 and TRBJ2-1; 7 bases fit TRBD1. The CDR3 runs 15 residues. J gave up 3 bases and V 5 bases, and 7 bases lay outside the gene matches. CDR1 and CDR2 from the germline V gene are SGHNT and YENEEA. The CDR3 is CASSLPGQNYNEQFF. The CDR3 DNA reads TGTGCCAGCAGCCTACCGGGACAGAACTACAATGAGCAGTTCTTC. The full variable domain, with the rest looked up from reference TRBV11-3 and TRBJ2-1, is EAGVVQSPRYKIIEKKQPVAFWCNPISGHNTLYWYLQNLGQGPELLIRYENEEAVDDSQLPKDRFSAERLKGVDSTLKIQPAELGDSAVYLCASSLPGQNYNEQFFGPGTRLTVL.

Turning to this clonotype: The junction does not match germline at one end; this may be a read error. V gene TRBV7-7 combines with J gene TRBJ2-7; possibly TRBD1 or TRBD2 for D (5 bases each). The DNA end is more similar to TRBJ2-5, so the J call may be wrong. The CDR3 runs to 14 residues. CDR1 is SSHAT and CDR2 is FNYEAQ in the germline V gene (reference sequence). The CDR3 here is CASSSPGPWGTQYF. In DNA form, the CDR3 reads TGTGCTAGCAGCTCACCGGGACCCTGGGGGACCCAGTACTTC.

The rearrangement uses TRBV7-2 and TRBJ1-4, with D uncertain. The CDR3 spans 15 residues. Trimming took 1 base from V and 7 from J, leaving 13 bases between them. Germline V CDR1 and CDR2: SGHTA, FQGNSA. The CDR3 sequence: CASSLVPLRGEKLFF. As DNA, the CDR3 is TGTGCCAGCAGCTTAGTCCCTCTACGGGGTGAAAAACTGTTTTTT.

This clonotype has only a few counts. V gene TRBV11-2 combines with J gene TRBJ2-7; the D is unclear. V lost 0 bases, J lost 4 bases, and 13 bases lay in between. The CDR3 contains 15 residues. Per the germline V gene, CDR1 is SGHAT and CDR2 is FQNNGV. The CDR3 sequence: CASSLDWAAAYEQYF. The CDR3 coding sequence is TGTGCCAGCAGCTTAGATTGGGCGGCTGCTTACGAGCAGTACTTC.

V and J are TRBV20-1 and TRBJ2-5; 10 bases align to TRBD2. Germline loops: CDR1 DFQATT, CDR2 SNEGSKA (reference sequence). V gave up 6 bases and J gave up 1 base; unmatched junction bases: 8. This CDR3 has 15 amino acids. The CDR3 region has the DNA TGCAGTGCAAAACAACTAGCGGGGACCCAAGAGACCCAGTACTTC. Translation gives CSAKQLAGTQETQYF.

The chain is built from TRBV7-9 and TRBJ2-1, with D perhaps TRBD2 (5 bases). The V end lost 5 bases, the J end lost 8 bases, and 10 bases lay between the germline ends. This CDR3 is 12 amino acids long. CDR1 and CDR2 (germline): SEHNR, FQNEAQ (reference sequence). The CDR3, as DNA: TGTGCCAGCAGCACTTTGGAGGATGAGCAGTTCTTC. Residues: CASSTLEDEQFF.

This clonotype was seen only a few times. The rearrangement links TRBV4-1 to TRBJ2-4; D not resolved. Germline CDR1 reads MGHRA; CDR2 reads YSYEKL. The CDR3 length is 16 residues. Trimming took 2 bases from V and 0 from J, leaving 11 bases between them. In nucleotides, the CDR3 is TGCGCCAGCAGCCAACAAAACGGTTTAGCCAAAAACATTCAGTACTTC. Its protein is CASSQQNGLAKNIQYF.

CDR3 coding DNA: TGCAGTGCCCCACCCTGGGAGGGCGGATCCGAGCAGTACTTC. Amino acid sequence: CSAPPWEGGSEQYF. The chain uses TRBV20-1 and TRBJ2-7; the match to TRBD2 covers 7 bases. The V segment lost 6 bases and the J segment 6 bases; nucleotides outside the gene matches: 14. Germline loops: CDR1 DFQATT, CDR2 SNEGSKA (reference sequence). The CDR3 is 14 amino acids.

The rearrangement links TRBV20-1 to TRBJ2-5; a weak D match, TRBD2 (6 bases). Germline V gives CDR1 DFQATT, CDR2 SNEGSKA (reference sequence). The CDR3 has 11 residues. Deletions cut 6 bases from V and 11 bases from J, with 16 bases between. The CDR3 DNA reads TGCAGTGCAAGAACGGGAGAGGGGCAGTACTTC. It encodes CSARTGEGQYF.

The chain links TRBV29-1 to TRBJ2-7, with unresolved D. CDR1 and CDR2 from the germline V gene are SQVTM and ANQGSEA. This CDR3 contains 13 residues. Trimming took 6 bases from V and 1 from J, leaving 13 bases between them. In DNA, the CDR3 is TGCAGCGTAAATCAGAGTGGATCCTACGAGCAGTACTTC. It is translated as CSVNQSGSYEQYF.